The clone carrying this T cell receptor (beta chain) was observed a handful of times. Antigen unknown. Primers used in a second PCR of about 6 to 11 cycles were a sample-barcoded 5' primer and a J-beta primer mix. TCRdb re-called the 5' RACE reads with MiXCR, one entry per CDR3 protein. The sample lists 750,000 to 950,000 distinct CDR3 sequences, about a quarter seen once, with around 2.9% in the top ten. This sample is part of a study of blood T cells in healthy people across ages. The CDR3 totals 17 residues. The J segment lost 4 bases and the V segment lost 4 bases, leaving 6 bases of the junction unmatched. CDR1 is MNHEY and CDR2 is SMNVEV in the germline V gene (reference sequence). Peripheral blood, roughly 11 milliliters per donor, was collected. PBMCs were isolated at a quantity of at least 6 million per sample. Whole-study results and caveats: When one million T cells were used, diversity estimates were thought to be underestimates.

In addition, the sample was reused for a study of T cells of mothers and their children. That work adds: Maternal samples each gave over 9 million TCR beta CDR3 reads, and child samples approximately 2.8 million each.

The source of this sequence is a boy between 10 and 17 years old in good health. Source material: blood. The rearrangement joins TRBV27 to TRBJ2-3; 15 nucleotides line up with TRBD2. The DNA for the CDR3 is TGTGCCAGCAGTTCTTGGACTAGCGGGGGGGCCCCAGATACGCAGTATTTT. It encodes CASSSWTSGGAPDTQYF.